This entry describes one T cell receptor beta chain. From germline, CDR1 is SGHDN and CDR2 FVKESK. The V and J ends lost 1 base and 1 base respectively, with 14 bases between them. The CDR3 totals 16 residues. This table comes from immunoSEQ multiplex PCR, and its TCRdb copy is limited to in-frame clones, with some not included. Of 35,000 to 45,000 clones in the sample, approximately 92% were seen once. The sample belongs to a study of T cell changes during pregnancy in multiple sclerosis. The clonotype comes from a female donor with multiple sclerosis, enrolled in a pregnancy study. The material was CD4+ T cells from peripheral blood mononuclear cells, obtained in the third trimester of pregnancy. V usage is TRBV14 and J usage is TRBJ2-7, with D maybe TRBD2 (5 bases). Here the CDR3 reads CASSQASRLPSYEQYF. Here the CDR3 DNA reads TGTGCCAGCAGCCAAGCTTCCCGACTACCGTCCTACGAGCAGTACTTC.